This passage covers 8 T cell receptor beta chains from one sample sequenced in a study of tumor-infiltrating lymphocytes in primary liver carcinoma. Starting material for RNA and DNA co-extraction consisted of about 17-30 mg of unsorted bulk tissue. TCR beta cDNA was reverse-transcribed from around 0.55 ug of total RNA. The reaction used a constant-region primer and ProtoScript II reverse transcriptase. A slightly modified ARM-PCR protocol with three nested multiplex PCR rounds produced these TCR beta libraries. Amplification in the first two PCR rounds was performed using TRBV1-TRBV30 forward primers and a C-beta reverse primer for around 10 cycles each. TCRdb recomputed calls from the multiplex PCR reads with MiXCR, one row per CDR3 protein. The sample has about 78,000 distinct CDR3 sequences, 71% seen once. Sequences were obtained from liver tumor tissue from sampling region 4. Subset given: tumor region T4, right-lateral pole. These receptors all come from a woman aged 60-75 years with primary liver carcinoma and hepatitis B virus infection.

J is TRBJ2-3 and V is TRBV11-3, with D unclear. This CDR3 contains 14 residues. The V and J ends lost 9 bases and 1 base respectively, with 14 bases between them. The germline CDR1 and CDR2 sequences are SGHNT and YENEEA. The CDR3 nucleotides are TGTGCCAGTAGCCATCTGGCAGGCACAGATACGCAGTATTTT. It specifies CASSHLAGTDTQYF.

Remarks on this clonotype: One junction end does not reproduce the germline sequence, and a read error may be involved. The V and J genes are TRBV12-3 or TRBV12-4 and TRBJ1-5; no clear D gene. This CDR3 spans 16 amino acids. In nucleotides, the CDR3 is TGTGCCAGCAGTTTATTAGGTGTGAATAGCAATCAGTCCCAGCATTTT. The encoded protein is CASSLLGVNSNQSQHF.

Of note for this clonotype: Just one base apart from a much larger clone, this may be a read error. The chain joins TRBV12-3 or TRBV12-4 to TRBJ2-3; 11 bases are a match to TRBD2. This CDR3 spans 21 amino acids. The V segment lost 6 bases and the J segment 4 bases; nucleotides outside the gene matches: 24. CDR3 sequence: CASRPHRGLAGGPFNSDTQYF. The CDR3, as DNA: TGTGCCAGCAGGCCTCACAGAGGTTTAGCGGGAGGGCCCTTTAATTCAGATACGCAGTATTTT.

A note on this clonotype: Since a much larger clone is just one base distant, this may be a read error. V gene TRBV28 combines with J gene TRBJ2-2; 8 bases are shared with TRBD2. Looked up from germline, CDR1 is MDHEN and CDR2 is SYDVKM. The CDR3 covers 16 residues. CDR3 bases: TGTGCCAGCGGTTTGCTCCGACTAGCGACCACCGGGGAGCTGTTTTTT. Translated, it gives CASGLLRLATTGELFF.

The V and J genes are TRBV2 and TRBJ1-1, with D maybe TRBD1 (6 bases). Germline lookup yields CDR1 SNHLY and CDR2 FYNNEI. The germline V and J ends were trimmed by 6 bases and 3 bases, with 17 bases remaining between them. The CDR3 contains 15 residues. In nucleotides, the CDR3 is TGTGCCAGCAGCCTTCGACAGGCGACGGACACTGAAGCTTTCTTT. As protein: CASSLRQATDTEAFF.

Comments on this clonotype: One base away lies a much larger clone, so this may be a sequencing read error. This CDR3 fails to terminate in the conserved phenylalanine or tryptophan, so it likely reflects a read error. The gene calls are TRBV30 and TRBJ2-1; TRBD2 agrees at 8 bases. In germline, CDR1 is GTSNPN, CDR2 SVGIG (reference sequence). The CDR3 is 17 amino acids. Trimming took 5 bases from V and 8 from J; bases not matched to a gene: 20. The CDR3 spells CAWLTGLDRWGGDEQFL. CDR3 sequence (DNA): TGTGCCTGGTTAACGGGACTAGACCGGTGGGGAGGGGATGAGCAGTTCTTA.

Only a few counts were recorded for this clonotype. The chain has TRBV10-3 and TRBJ2-1; unclear D gene. V gave up 8 bases and J gave up 5 bases, with 7 bases separating them. Germline CDR1 is ENHRY and CDR2 is SYGVKD. CDR3 length equals 11 residues. CDR3: CAIQNNNEQFF. The CDR3 region has the DNA TGTGCCATCCAGAACAACAATGAGCAGTTCTTC.

Concerning this clonotype: The junction departs from germline at one end; a sequencing error may be responsible. The rearrangement uses TRBV7-8 and TRBJ2-1; no definite D call. The length of the CDR3 is 13 residues. Germline CDR1 and CDR2: SGHVS and FQNEAQ. The CDR3 reads CASSLGRKNEQFF. In DNA, the CDR3 is TGTGCCAGCAGCTTGGGCCGTAAGAATGAACAGTTCTTC.